This T cell receptor (beta chain) was documented in a study of T cells in Graves' hyperthyroidism and ophthalmopathy. There are many counts of this clonotype. The antigen is not known. V was trimmed by 3 bases and J by 7 bases, leaving 15 bases between them. The CDR3 length is 14 residues. Germline V gene sequence: CDR1 GTSNPN, CDR2 SVGIG (reference sequence). Template material for amplifying TCR beta CDR3 regions consisted of RNA transcripts. In the first-round RT-PCR of the TCR CDR3, the HTBI primer set was used. TCRdb fed the multiplex PCR reads into MiXCR, producing one record per CDR3 protein. The sample lists around 690,000 distinct CDR3 sequences; about a fifth were seen once. Study-level results: Before onset, by a median of approximately 6.8 months, the model predicted ophthalmopathy.

The material sequenced was blood. The source of this sequence is a man under 40 with Graves' ophthalmopathy. J is TRBJ2-2 and V is TRBV30; perhaps TRBD1 as D (5 bases). The CDR3 DNA reads as TGTGCCTGGAGCCGAAGGGGCGCTAACGGGGAGCTGTTTTTT. Protein sequence: CAWSRRGANGELFF. The complete variable domain, with remaining parts taken from reference TRBV30 and TRBJ2-2, reads SQTIHQWPATLVQPVGSPLSLECTVEGTSNPNLYWYRQAAGRGLQLLFYSVGIGQISSEVPQNLSASRPQDRQFILSSKKLLLSDSGFYLCAWSRRGANGELFFGEGSRLTVL.